Below are 24 T cell receptor beta chains sequenced from a single sample in a study of T cell clones after liver transplantation. TCRdb's copy holds only in-frame clones and misses some; the assay was immunoSEQ multiplex PCR. This table holds roughly 80,000 clones, roughly four fifths found once. The starting material was CD4+ T cells from blood, obtained roughly 3.5 years after liver transplant. The origin of the receptors is a human patient who received a liver transplant. T cells may partly derive from the graft donor.

This chain connects TRBV6-1 to TRBJ2-7; perhaps TRBD2 as D (6 bases). Germline V CDR1 and CDR2: MNHNS, SASEGT. The CDR3 length is 13 residues. V was trimmed by 2 bases and J by 2 bases, leaving 7 bases between them. CDR3 region: CASSELAPYEQYF. CDR3 nucleotide sequence: TGTGCCAGCAGTGAACTAGCGCCCTACGAGCAGTACTTC.

The genes are TRBV4-3 and TRBJ2-7; D is unresolved. The V gene lost 1 base and the J gene lost 2 bases, with 6 bases spanning the gap. Germline V gives CDR1 LGHNA, CDR2 YSLEER. The CDR3 consists of 13 residues. DNA of the CDR3: TGCGCCAGCAGCCAAGGGGAAACCTACGAGCAGTACTTC. Protein sequence: CASSQGETYEQYF.

Written as DNA, the CDR3 is TGTGCCAGTAGTATTATGTGGCGGCCTTCCGAAGCTTTCTTT. It is translated as CASSIMWRPSEAFF. This chain joins TRBV19 and TRBJ1-1, with D unclear. Trimming removed 3 bases from V and 8 bases from J, with 16 bases in between. Germline lookup yields CDR1 LNHDA and CDR2 SQIVND (reference sequence). This CDR3 is built from 14 residues. The full variable domain, in which reference TRBV19 and TRBJ1-1 provide the parts outside the CDR3, is DGGITQSPKYLFRKEGQNVTLSCEQNLNHDAMYWYRQDPGQGLRLIYYSQIVNDFQKGDIAEGYSVSREKKESFPLTVTSAQKNPTAFYLCASSIMWRPSEAFFGQGTRLTVV.

CDR3 loop: CASRGVVSYEQYF. DNA of the CDR3: TGTGCCAGTCGAGGGGTCGTCTCCTACGAGCAGTACTTC. V usage is TRBV19 and J usage is TRBJ2-7; D may be TRBD1 or TRBD2 (5 bases each). Germline-derived CDR1 and CDR2 are LNHDA and SQIVND (reference sequence). Trimming shortened V by 8 bases and J by 0 bases, and 11 bases separated the two germline ends. The CDR3 is made up of 13 amino acids.

V is TRBV27 and J is TRBJ2-7, with D perhaps TRBD1 or TRBD2 (5 bases each). The germline gives CDR1 MNHEY, CDR2 SMNVEV (reference sequence). V was clipped by 6 bases and J by 1 base, with 16 bases between them. CDR3 length equals 15 residues. In DNA, the CDR3 is TGTGCCAGCAGCACCAGACAGAGGGGTTCCTACGAGCAGTACTTC. Translation gives CASSTRQRGSYEQYF.

This clone was detected only a few times. The chain couples TRBV25-1 to TRBJ2-5; TRBD2 aligns across 10 bases. J was trimmed by 5 bases and V by 2 bases; bases with no gene match: 5. Germline V gives CDR1 MGHDK, CDR2 SYGVNS. The CDR3 loop spans 15 amino acids. CDR3 loop: CASSEPSGSGETQYF. CDR3 DNA: TGTGCCAGCAGTGAACCTAGCGGGAGCGGGGAGACCCAGTACTTC.

Only one count was recorded for this clone. V usage is TRBV6-6 and J usage is TRBJ2-1; D could derive from TRBD1 or TRBD2 (5 bases each). The CDR3 has 16 residues. The ends were cut back, 7 bases at V and 5 bases at J, with 21 bases in the middle. The germline V gene encodes CDR1 MNHNY and CDR2 SVGAGI (reference sequence). The CDR3 is CASTLKEGRDDNEQFF. The CDR3 nucleotides are TGTGCCAGCACCCTAAAAGAGGGACGGGATGACAATGAGCAGTTCTTC.

A single count supports this clone. CDR3 sequence reads: CASSQDLGQQRSGNTIYF. As DNA, the CDR3 is TGCGCCAGCAGCCAAGATTTAGGACAGCAAAGATCTGGAAACACCATATATTTT. V and J are TRBV4-1 and TRBJ1-3; perhaps TRBD1 as D (6 bases). V was clipped by 0 bases and J by 1 base, with 16 bases between them. The germline V gene encodes CDR1 MGHRA and CDR2 YSYEKL. The CDR3 sequence is 18 residues long.

This chain uses TRBV7-2 with TRBJ1-3, with 7 bases identical to TRBD1. Germline V lookup: CDR1 SGHTA, CDR2 FQGNSA. This CDR3 comprises 14 residues. With V trimmed by 5 bases and J by 3 bases, 4 bases remained unmatched. The CDR3 sequence: CASSKTGLGNTIYF. The CDR3 coding sequence is TGTGCCAGCAGCAAGACAGGGCTTGGAAACACCATATATTTT.

V and J are TRBV19 and TRBJ1-4, with 11 bases that match TRBD1. CDR1 and CDR2 (germline): LNHDA, SQIVND (reference sequence). The CDR3 spans 14 residues. The J segment lost 9 bases and the V segment lost 3 bases, leaving 3 bases of the junction unmatched. CDR3 DNA: TGTGCCAGTAGTATGGACAGGGGGCGTAAAAAACTGTTTTTT. It encodes CASSMDRGRKKLFF.

The rearrangement joins TRBV6-1 to TRBJ1-5, with D maybe TRBD1 (5 bases). There are 17 residues in the CDR3. The V end was cut by 0 bases, the J end by 0 bases, with 12 bases between. The germline CDR1 and CDR2 sequences are MNHNS and SASEGT. The chain's CDR3 is CASSEAWGTHSNQPQHF. The CDR3 DNA is TGTGCCAGCAGTGAAGCATGGGGCACCCATAGCAATCAGCCCCAGCATTTT.

The rearrangement links TRBV7-9 to TRBJ2-6, with 7 bases that match TRBD1. V shed 2 bases and J 4 bases; nucleotides not matched to a gene: 2. The CDR3 loop spans 15 amino acids. Germline CDR1 reads SEHNR; CDR2 reads FQNEAQ (reference sequence). In DNA form, the CDR3 reads TGTGCCAGCAGCTTAACAGGGGTCGGGGCCAACGTCCTGACTTTC. Amino acid sequence: CASSLTGVGANVLTF.

V is TRBV5-1 and J is TRBJ2-7; D gene ambiguous. Germline V lookup: CDR1 SGHRS, CDR2 YFSETQ. CDR3 size: 14 residues. The V end was cut by 0 bases, the J end by 2 bases, with 9 bases between. The CDR3 nucleotides are TGCGCCAGCAGCTTGGGGTCGCATACCTACGAGCAGTACTTC. The encoded protein is CASSLGSHTYEQYF.

This chain links TRBV7-9 with TRBJ2-1, with 9 bases lining up with TRBD2. V lost 5 bases, J lost 8 bases, and 10 bases stayed unmatched. Germline CDR1 is SEHNR and CDR2 is FQNEAQ (reference sequence). This CDR3 contains 15 residues. CDR3 DNA: TGTGCCAGCAGCCCAGGACTAGCGTTCGGCGATGAGCAGTTCTTC. Protein: CASSPGLAFGDEQFF. The full variable domain, with the rest looked up from reference TRBV7-9 and TRBJ2-1, is DTGVSQNPRHKITKRGQNVTFRCDPISEHNRLYWYRQTLGQGPEFLTYFQNEAQLEKSRLLSDRFSAERPKGSFSTLEIQRTEQGDSAMYLCASSPGLAFGDEQFFGPGTRLTVL.

The CDR3 reads CASSFTGRTKNIQYF. CDR3 in DNA: TGTGCCAGCAGCTTTACGGGGAGGACCAAAAACATTCAGTACTTC. The rearrangement links TRBV7-9 to TRBJ2-4, with D perhaps TRBD2 (6 bases). The CDR3 has 15 residues. Trimming took off 3 bases at V and 2 bases at J, with 11 bases between the two ends. Per the germline V gene, CDR1 is SEHNR and CDR2 is FQNEAQ (reference sequence).

This chain connects TRBV6-7 to TRBJ1-3; 7 bases line up with TRBD1. TRBV6-7 is an ORF, with its function uncertain. CDR3 length equals 16 residues. The junction had 4 bases not matched to a gene; V was cut back by 2 bases and J by 0 bases. CDR3 coding DNA: TGTGCCAGCAGTTACCGACAGGGACACTCTGGAAACACCATATATTTT. Protein: CASSYRQGHSGNTIYF.

The chain uses TRBV5-4 and TRBJ2-5, with D perhaps matching TRBD2 (6 bases). Per germline, CDR1 SGHNT and CDR2 YYREEE (reference sequence). The V end lost 0 bases, the J end lost 4 bases, and 16 bases lay between the germline ends. The CDR3 consists of 16 residues. The CDR3 DNA reads TGTGCCAGCAGCTTGGTAGGAGGGAGTGGGGCAGAGACCCAGTACTTC. Protein product: CASSLVGGSGAETQYF.

J is TRBJ1-5 and V is TRBV7-2; 11 nucleotides agree with TRBD1. CDR1 is SGHTA and CDR2 is FQGNSA in the germline V gene. This CDR3 region has 16 residues. Losses at the gene ends were 5 bases for V and 4 bases for J; bases not matched to a gene: 7. CDR3 coding DNA: TGTGCCAGCAGCCCCGCCGGGACAGGGGGGAATCAGCCCCAGCATTTT. Translation: CASSPAGTGGNQPQHF.

The chain joins TRBV5-1 to TRBJ1-1; the D is unclear. Germline V CDR1 and CDR2: SGHRS, YFSETQ. V was shortened by 0 bases and J by 5 bases, with 5 bases between the two germline ends. The CDR3 runs 12 residues. The CDR3 here is CASSLESTEAFF. The DNA of the CDR3 is TGCGCCAGCAGCTTGGAAAGTACTGAAGCTTTCTTT. Variable domain in full (rest from reference TRBV5-1 and TRBJ1-1): KAGVTQTPRYLIKTRGQQVTLSCSPISGHRSVSWYQQTPGQGLQFLFEYFSETQRNKGNFPGRFSGRQFSNSRSEMNVSTLELGDSALYLCASSLESTEAFFGQGTRLTVV.

This clone was seen a single time. A read error may account for a junction end that differs from germline. The V gene is TRBV2, the J gene TRBJ1-4; a weak D match, TRBD1 (5 bases). The germline V gene has CDR1 SNHLY and CDR2 FYNNEI. The CDR3 contains 13 residues. CDR3 in DNA: TGTGCCAGCAGTAGGGACCGGGATGAAAAGCTGTTTTTT. The encoded protein is CASSRDRDEKLFF.

CDR3 protein: CASNKDANPNYGYTF. The CDR3 DNA reads TGTGCCAGTAACAAGGACGCAAACCCTAACTATGGCTACACCTTC. The V and J genes are TRBV19 and TRBJ1-2; D remains ambiguous. V was pared by 7 bases and J by 0 bases, with 15 bases between. Germline V gives CDR1 LNHDA, CDR2 SQIVND (reference sequence). This CDR3 has 15 residues. The full variable domain, rest sourced from reference TRBV19 and TRBJ1-2, is DGGITQSPKYLFRKEGQNVTLSCEQNLNHDAMYWYRQDPGQGLRLIYYSQIVNDFQKGDIAEGYSVSREKKESFPLTVTSAQKNPTAFYLCASNKDANPNYGYTFGSGTRLTVV.

V usage is TRBV15 and J usage is TRBJ2-1; 13 bases are shared with TRBD2. The CDR3 has 17 residues. The germline CDR1 and CDR2 sequences are LNHNV and YYDKDF (reference sequence). V gave up 1 base and J gave up 6 bases; unmatched junction bases: 6. In nucleotides, the CDR3 is TGTGCCACCAGCAGAGCCATCGGGACTAGCGGGATCAATGAGCAGTTCTTC. It codes for CATSRAIGTSGINEQFF.

The V call is TRBV27, the J call TRBJ2-5; TRBD2 matches at 8 bases. V trimming: 6 bases; J trimming: 4 bases; junction bases outside the gene matches: 16. Germline assignment: CDR1 MNHEY and CDR2 SMNVEV (reference sequence). The CDR3 is 17 residues long. This chain's CDR3 is CASSLLTGGVYGETQYF. The CDR3 DNA is TGTGCCAGCAGCTTACTCACGGGGGGGGTCTATGGAGAGACCCAGTACTTC.

V gene TRBV4-1 combines with J gene TRBJ2-3; 12 bases are a match to TRBD2. Germline CDR1 MGHRA, CDR2 YSYEKL. CDR3 length: 18 residues. Losses at the gene ends were 5 bases for V and 4 bases for J; bases not matched to a gene: 13. The DNA for the CDR3 is TGCGCCAGCAGCGCCACCTCTCTAGCGGGAGGGTCCGCAGATACGCAGTATTTT. This sequence encodes CASSATSLAGGSADTQYF.